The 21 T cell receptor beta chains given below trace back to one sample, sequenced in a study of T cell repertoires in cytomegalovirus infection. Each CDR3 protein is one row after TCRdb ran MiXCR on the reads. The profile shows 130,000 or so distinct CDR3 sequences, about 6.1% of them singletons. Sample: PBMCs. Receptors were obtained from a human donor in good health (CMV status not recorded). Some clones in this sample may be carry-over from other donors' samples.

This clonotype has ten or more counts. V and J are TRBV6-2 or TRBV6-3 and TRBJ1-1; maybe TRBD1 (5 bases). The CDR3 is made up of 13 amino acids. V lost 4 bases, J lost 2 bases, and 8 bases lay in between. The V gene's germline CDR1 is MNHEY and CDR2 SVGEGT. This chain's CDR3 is CASSSGTNTEAFF. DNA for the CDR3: TGTGCCAGCAGTTCCGGGACCAACACTGAAGCTTTCTTT.

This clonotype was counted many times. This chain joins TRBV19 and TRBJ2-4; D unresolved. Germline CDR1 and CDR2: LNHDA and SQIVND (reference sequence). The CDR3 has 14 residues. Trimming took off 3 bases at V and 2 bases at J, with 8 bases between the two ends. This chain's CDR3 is CASSIVGSKNIQYF. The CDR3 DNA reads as TGTGCCAGTAGTATTGTCGGGTCCAAAAACATTCAGTACTTC.

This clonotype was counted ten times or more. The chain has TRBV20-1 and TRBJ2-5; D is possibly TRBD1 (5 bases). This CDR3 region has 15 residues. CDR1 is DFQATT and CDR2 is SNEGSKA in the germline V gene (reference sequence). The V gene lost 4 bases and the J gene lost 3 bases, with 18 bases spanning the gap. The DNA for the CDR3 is TGCAGTGCTACTACGACAGCGACTGGGGAAGAGACCCAGTACTTC. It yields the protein CSATTTATGEETQYF.

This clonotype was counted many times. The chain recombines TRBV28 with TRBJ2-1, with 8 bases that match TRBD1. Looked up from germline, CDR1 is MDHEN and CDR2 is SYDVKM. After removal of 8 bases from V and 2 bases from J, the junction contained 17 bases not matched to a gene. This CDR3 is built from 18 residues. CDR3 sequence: CASGSYRADRAPYNEQFF. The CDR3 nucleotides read TGTGCCAGCGGCTCCTATAGAGCGGACAGGGCCCCCTACAATGAGCAGTTCTTC.

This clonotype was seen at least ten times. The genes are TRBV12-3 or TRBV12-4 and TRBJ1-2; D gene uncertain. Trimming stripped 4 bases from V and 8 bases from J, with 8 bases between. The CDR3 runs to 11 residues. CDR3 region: CASSYAGGYTF. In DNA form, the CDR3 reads TGTGCCAGCAGTTACGCGGGGGGCTACACCTTC.

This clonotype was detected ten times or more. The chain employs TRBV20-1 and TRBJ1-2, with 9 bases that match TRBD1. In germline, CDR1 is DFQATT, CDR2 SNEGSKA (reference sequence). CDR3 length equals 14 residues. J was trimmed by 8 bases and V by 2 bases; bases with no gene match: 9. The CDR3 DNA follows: TGCAGTGCTAGACGGCCCTCGACAGGGGGAGGCTACACCTTC. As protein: CSARRPSTGGGYTF.

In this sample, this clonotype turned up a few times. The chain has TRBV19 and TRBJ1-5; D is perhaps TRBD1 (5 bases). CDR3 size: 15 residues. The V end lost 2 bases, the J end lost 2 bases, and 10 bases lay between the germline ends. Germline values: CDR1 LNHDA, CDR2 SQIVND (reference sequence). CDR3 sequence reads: CASSISGGGNQPQHF. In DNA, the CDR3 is TGTGCCAGTAGTATATCGGGGGGAGGCAATCAGCCCCAGCATTTT.

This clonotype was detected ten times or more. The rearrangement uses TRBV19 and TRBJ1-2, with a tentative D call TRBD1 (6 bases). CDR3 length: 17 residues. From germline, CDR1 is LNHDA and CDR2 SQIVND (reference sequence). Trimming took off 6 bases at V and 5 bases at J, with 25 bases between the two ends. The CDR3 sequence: CASSHPSLQGSAYGYTF. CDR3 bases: TGTGCCAGTAGCCATCCCTCACTACAGGGCTCGGCATATGGCTACACCTTC. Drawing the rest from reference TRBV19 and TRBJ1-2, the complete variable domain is DGGITQSPKYLFRKEGQNVTLSCEQNLNHDAMYWYRQDPGQGLRLIYYSQIVNDFQKGDIAEGYSVSREKKESFPLTVTSAQKNPTAFYLCASSHPSLQGSAYGYTFGSGTRLTVV.

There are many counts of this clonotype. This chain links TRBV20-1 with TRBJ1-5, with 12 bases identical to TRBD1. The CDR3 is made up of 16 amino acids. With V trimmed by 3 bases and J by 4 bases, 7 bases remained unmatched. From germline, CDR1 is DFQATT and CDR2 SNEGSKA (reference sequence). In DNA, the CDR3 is TGCAGTGCTAGGCCCGGGACAGGGGGCTTTAATCAGCCCCAGCATTTT. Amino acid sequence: CSARPGTGGFNQPQHF.

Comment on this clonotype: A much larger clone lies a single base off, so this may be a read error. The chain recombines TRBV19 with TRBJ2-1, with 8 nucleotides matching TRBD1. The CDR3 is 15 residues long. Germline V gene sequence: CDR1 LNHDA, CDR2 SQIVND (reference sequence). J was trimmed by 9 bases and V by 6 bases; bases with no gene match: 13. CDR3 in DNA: TGTGCCAGTAGCGTGGACAGGCCGACAGGGGTTGAGCAGTTCTTC. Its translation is CASSVDRPTGVEQFF.

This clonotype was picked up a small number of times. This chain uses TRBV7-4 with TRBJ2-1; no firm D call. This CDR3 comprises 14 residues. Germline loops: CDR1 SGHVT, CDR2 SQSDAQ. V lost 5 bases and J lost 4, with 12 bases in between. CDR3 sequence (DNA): TGTGCCAGCAGCCCTATTGTGGGTTACAATGAGCAGTTCTTC. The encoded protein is CASSPIVGYNEQFF. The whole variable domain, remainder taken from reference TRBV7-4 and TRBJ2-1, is GAGVSQSPRYKVAKRGRDVALRCDSISGHVTLYWYRQTLGQGSEVLTYSQSDAQRDKSGRPSGRFSAERPERSVSTLKIQRTEQGDSAVYLCASSPIVGYNEQFFGPGTRLTVL.

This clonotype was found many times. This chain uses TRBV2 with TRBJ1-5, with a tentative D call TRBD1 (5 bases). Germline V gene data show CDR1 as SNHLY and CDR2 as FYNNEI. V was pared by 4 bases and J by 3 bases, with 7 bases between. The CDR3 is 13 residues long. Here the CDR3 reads CASSAGTNQPQHF. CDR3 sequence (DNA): TGTGCCAGCAGTGCCGGGACCAATCAGCCCCAGCATTTT. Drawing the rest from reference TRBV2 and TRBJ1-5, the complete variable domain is EPEVTQTPSHQVTQMGQEVILRCVPISNHLYFYWYRQILGQKVEFLVSFYNNEISEKSEIFDDQFSVERPDGSNFTLKIRSTKLEDSAMYFCASSAGTNQPQHFGDGTRLSIL.

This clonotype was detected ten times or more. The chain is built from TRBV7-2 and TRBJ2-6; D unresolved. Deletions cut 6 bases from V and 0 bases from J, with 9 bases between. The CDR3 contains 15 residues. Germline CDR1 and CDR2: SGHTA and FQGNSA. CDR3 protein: CASRKESSGANVLTF. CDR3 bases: TGTGCCAGCAGAAAAGAGAGCTCTGGGGCCAACGTCCTGACTTTC. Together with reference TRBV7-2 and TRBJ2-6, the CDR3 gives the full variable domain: GAGVSQSPSNKVTEKGKDVELRCDPISGHTALYWYRQSLGQGLEFLIYFQGNSAPDKSGLPSDRFSAERTGGSVSTLTIQRTQQEDSAVYLCASRKESSGANVLTFGAGSRLTVL.

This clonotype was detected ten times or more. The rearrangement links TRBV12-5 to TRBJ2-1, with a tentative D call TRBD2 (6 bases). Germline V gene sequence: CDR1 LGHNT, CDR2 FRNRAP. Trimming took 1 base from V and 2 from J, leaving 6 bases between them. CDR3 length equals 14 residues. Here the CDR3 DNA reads TGTGCTAGTGGTTTGGGACTAGCCTACAATGAGCAGTTCTTC. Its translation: CASGLGLAYNEQFF.

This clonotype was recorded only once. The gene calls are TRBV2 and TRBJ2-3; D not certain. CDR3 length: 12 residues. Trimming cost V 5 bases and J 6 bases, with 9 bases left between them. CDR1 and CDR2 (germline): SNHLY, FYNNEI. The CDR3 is CASSIEWDTQYF. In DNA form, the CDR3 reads TGTGCCAGCAGTATCGAGTGGGATACGCAGTATTTT.

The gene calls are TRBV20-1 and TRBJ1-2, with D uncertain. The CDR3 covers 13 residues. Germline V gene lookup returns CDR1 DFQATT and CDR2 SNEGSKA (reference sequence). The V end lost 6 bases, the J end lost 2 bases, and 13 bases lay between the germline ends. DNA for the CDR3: TGCAGTGCCCCTAGGGCGAGCAACTATGGCTACACCTTC. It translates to CSAPRASNYGYTF.

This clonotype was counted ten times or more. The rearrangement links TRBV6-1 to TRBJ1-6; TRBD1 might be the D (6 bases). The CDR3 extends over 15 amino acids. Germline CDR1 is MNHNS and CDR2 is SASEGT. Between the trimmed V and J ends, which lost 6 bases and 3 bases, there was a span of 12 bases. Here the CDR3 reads CASRDVRGYNSPLHF. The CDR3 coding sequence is TGTGCCAGCAGAGACGTCAGGGGCTATAATTCACCCCTCCACTTT.

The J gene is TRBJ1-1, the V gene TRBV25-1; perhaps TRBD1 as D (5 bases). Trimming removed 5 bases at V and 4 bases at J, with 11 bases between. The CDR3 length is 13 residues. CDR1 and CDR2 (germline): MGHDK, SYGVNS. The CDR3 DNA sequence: TGTGCCAGCAGTCCGGGACTAAGCACTGAAGCTTTCTTT. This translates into CASSPGLSTEAFF.

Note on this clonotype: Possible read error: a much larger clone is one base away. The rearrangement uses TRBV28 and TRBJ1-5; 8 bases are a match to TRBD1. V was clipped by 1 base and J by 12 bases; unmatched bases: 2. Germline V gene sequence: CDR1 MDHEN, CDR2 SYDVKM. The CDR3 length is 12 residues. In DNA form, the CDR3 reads TGTGCCAGCAGTTTATTAGACAGGGGCCAGCATTTT. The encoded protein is CASSLLDRGQHF.

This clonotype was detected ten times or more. DNA for the CDR3: TGCAGTGCTCGGGAGCGACGGGGTGGCAATCAGCCCCAGCATTTT. This encodes CSARERRGGNQPQHF. The chain has TRBV20-1 and TRBJ1-5; D remains ambiguous. V lost 5 bases and J 2 bases, leaving 16 bases between the germline ends. Germline values: CDR1 DFQATT, CDR2 SNEGSKA (reference sequence). This CDR3 has 15 amino acids.

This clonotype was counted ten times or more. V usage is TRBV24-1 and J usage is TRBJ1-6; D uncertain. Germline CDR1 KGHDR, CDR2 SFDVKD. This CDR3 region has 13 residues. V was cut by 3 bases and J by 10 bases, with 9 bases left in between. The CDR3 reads CATSDPPGSPLHF. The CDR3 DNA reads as TGTGCCACCAGTGATCCACCCGGGTCACCCCTCCACTTT.